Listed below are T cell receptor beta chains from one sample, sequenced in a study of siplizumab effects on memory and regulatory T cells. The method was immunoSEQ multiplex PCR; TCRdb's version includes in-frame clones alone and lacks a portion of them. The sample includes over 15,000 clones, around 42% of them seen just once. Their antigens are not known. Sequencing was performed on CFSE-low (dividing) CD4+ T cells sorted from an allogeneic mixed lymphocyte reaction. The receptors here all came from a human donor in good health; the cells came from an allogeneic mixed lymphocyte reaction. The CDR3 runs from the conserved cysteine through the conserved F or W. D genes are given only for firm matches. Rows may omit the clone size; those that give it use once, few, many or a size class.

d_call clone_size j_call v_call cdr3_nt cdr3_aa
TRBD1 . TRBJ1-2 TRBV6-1 TGTGCCAGCAGTCCTTCGGACAGGAGAGGCTACACCTTC CASSPSDRRGYTF
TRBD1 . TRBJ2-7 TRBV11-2 TGTGCCAGCAGCTTCGGGACAGCATACGAGCAGTACTTC CASSFGTAYEQYF
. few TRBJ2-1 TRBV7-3 TGTGCCAGCAGCTCCAGGTCGGGGGACAATGAGCAGTTCTTC CASSSRSGDNEQFF
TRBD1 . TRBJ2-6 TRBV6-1 TGTGCCAGCAGTGACCCGGACAGGGGTAGGCCTGGGGCCAACGTCCTGACTTTC CASSDPDRGRPGANVLTF
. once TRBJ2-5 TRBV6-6 TGTGCCAGCAGTTACCCGGGGGTTACGGAGACCCAGTACTTC CASSYPGVTETQYF
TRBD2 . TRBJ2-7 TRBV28 TGTGCCAGCCTGAGCGGGGGGCCGACCTACGAGCAGTACTTC CASLSGGPTYEQYF
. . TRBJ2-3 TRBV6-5 TGTGCCAGCAGACCCAGCCAAGATACGCAGTATTTT CASRPSQDTQYF
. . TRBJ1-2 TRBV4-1 TGCGCCAGCAGCCAAGACATGTTTTTCTATGGCTACACCTTC CASSQDMFFYGYTF
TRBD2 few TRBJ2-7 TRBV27 TGTGCCAGCAGACCCGGGGGGAGTAGCTCCTACGAGCAGTACTTC CASRPGGSSSYEQYF
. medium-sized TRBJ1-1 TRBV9 TGTGCCAGCACGATGGGATCACAGAACACTGAAGCTTTCTTT CASTMGSQNTEAFF
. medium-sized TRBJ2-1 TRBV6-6 TGTGCCAGCAGTTACTCCCGGCCTGGGACGGGGTTCTTC CASSYSRPGTGFF
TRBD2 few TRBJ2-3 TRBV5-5 TGTGCCAGCAGCTTGGAAGCGGGGGGTATTGATACGCAGTATTTT CASSLEAGGIDTQYF
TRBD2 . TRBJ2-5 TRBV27 TGTGCCAGCAGTTTCACGGGTGGTGTAGCGGGGGGCCACTTTGGGACCCAGTACTTC CASSFTGGVAGGHFGTQYF
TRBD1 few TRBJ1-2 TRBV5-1 TGCGCCAGCAGCTTGGAGACAGGGGGCGGCTACACCTTC CASSLETGGGYTF
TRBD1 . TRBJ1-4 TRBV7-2 TGTGCCAGCAGCTTAGGGACAGGGAGCGAAAAACTGTTTTTT CASSLGTGSEKLFF
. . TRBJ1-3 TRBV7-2 TGTGCCAGCAGCCAATGGGTTGAAGGTCGGGCCGATCTTGGAAACACCATATATTTT CASSQWVEGRADLGNTIYF
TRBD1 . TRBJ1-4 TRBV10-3 TGTGCCATCAGCCCTACCATACAGGGGAGTGTTGAAAAACTGTTTTTT CAISPTIQGSVEKLFF
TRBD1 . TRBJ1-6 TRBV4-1 TGCGCCAGCAGCCAAGATGGGACAGGCAGAAATTCACCCCTCCACTTT CASSQDGTGRNSPLHF
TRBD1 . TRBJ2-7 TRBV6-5 TGTGCCAGCAGTTTGGACAGGCGGACCTACGAGCAGTACTTC CASSLDRRTYEQYF
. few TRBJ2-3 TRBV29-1 TGCAGCGTTGAATCTAGCGCCTTAACAGATACGCAGTATTTT CSVESSALTDTQYF
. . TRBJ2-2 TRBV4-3 TGCGCCAGCAGCCAAGATCACCCGTCTAGCGCGAACACCGGGGAGCTGTTTTTT CASSQDHPSSANTGELFF
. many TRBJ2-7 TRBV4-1 TGCGCCAGCAGCCAAGAGGCGGCTACCCTATACGAGCAGTACTTC CASSQEAATLYEQYF
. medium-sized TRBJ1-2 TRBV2 TGTGCCAGCAATCTGGCAGGGAACTATGGCTACACCTTC CASNLAGNYGYTF
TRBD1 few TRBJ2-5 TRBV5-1 TGCGCCAGCAGCACCGGGACAGCGTCCCAAGAGACCCAGTACTTC CASSTGTASQETQYF
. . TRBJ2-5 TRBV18 TGTGCCAGCTCATCCGACAGAGAGACCCAGTACTTC CASSSDRETQYF
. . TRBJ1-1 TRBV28 TGTGCCAGCAGCCTGAAGACACAGGGTAGAGCTTTCTTT CASSLKTQGRAFF
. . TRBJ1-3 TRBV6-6 TGTGCCAGCACCACGATAAGCTCTGGAAACACCATATATTTT CASTTISSGNTIYF
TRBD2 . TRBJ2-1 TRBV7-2 TGTGCCAGCAGCGCACGTAGCGGGGGGGCTTCCTACAATGAGCAGTTCTTC CASSARSGGASYNEQFF
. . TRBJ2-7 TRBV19 TGTGCCAGTAGTGCCTCTAGTAGCGGATCCTACGAGCAGTACTTC CASSASSSGSYEQYF
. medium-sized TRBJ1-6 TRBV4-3 TGCGCCAGCAGCCAAGAGAGAGGGAGGGGGATTACACCCCTCCACTTT CASSQERGRGITPLHF
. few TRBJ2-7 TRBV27 TGTGCCAGCCTATCCCTCCAGGCCTACGAGCAGTACTTC CASLSLQAYEQYF
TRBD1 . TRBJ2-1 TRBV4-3 TGCGCCAGCAGGGGGTCGTGGGACAGGCCCTACAATGAGCAGTTCTTC CASRGSWDRPYNEQFF
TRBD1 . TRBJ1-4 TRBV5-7 TGTGCCAGCAGCCCCCGGGACAGGGCTCCAGATGAAAAACTGTTTTTT CASSPRDRAPDEKLFF
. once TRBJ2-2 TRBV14 TGTGCCAGCAGCCAAGGAGGGTTCGACACCGGGGAGCTGTTTTTT CASSQGGFDTGELFF
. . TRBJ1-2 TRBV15 TGTGCCACCAGCAGAGGTGGGATTCAGGGATCCGGCTACACCTTC CATSRGGIQGSGYTF
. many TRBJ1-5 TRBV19 TGTGCCACAGCGACAGTTGATAGCAATCAGCCCCAGCATTTT CATATVDSNQPQHF
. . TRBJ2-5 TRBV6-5 TGTGCCAGCAGCAAGGGGGGAGCCCAAGAGACCCAGTACTTC CASSKGGAQETQYF
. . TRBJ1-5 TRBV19 TGTGCCAGTAGTGTGCCGCGTCAGCCCCAGCATTTT CASSVPRQPQHF
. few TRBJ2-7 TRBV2 TGTGCCAGCAGTGAAGCGGGGATTACCTACGAGCAGTACTTC CASSEAGITYEQYF
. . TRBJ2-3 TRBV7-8 TGTGCCAGCAGCTTAATGGGGGCTTTAACAGATACGCAGTATTTT CASSLMGALTDTQYF
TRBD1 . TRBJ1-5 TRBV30 TGTGCCTGGAGTGTACCGGGACAGGGCAATCAGCCCCAGCATTTT CAWSVPGQGNQPQHF
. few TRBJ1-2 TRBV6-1 TGTGCCAGCAGTGATATCGGGTATGGCTACACCTTC CASSDIGYGYTF
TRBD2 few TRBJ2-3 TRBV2 TGTGCCAGCAAGGAGGCGGGGGGGACAGATACGCAGTATTTT CASKEAGGTDTQYF
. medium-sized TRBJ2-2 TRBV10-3 TGTGCCATCAGTGAGTCTAGGGGGTACACCGGGGAGCTGTTTTTT CAISESRGYTGELFF
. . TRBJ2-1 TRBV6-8 TGTGCCAGCAGTTACGGGGGGGGCAGCTCCTACAATGAGCAGTTCTTC CASSYGGGSSYNEQFF
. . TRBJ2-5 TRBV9 TGTGCCAGCAGCGCCGTGACCCAGTACTTC CASSAVTQYF
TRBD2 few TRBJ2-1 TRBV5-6 TGTGCCAGCAGCTTGACGACTAGCGGGGGCCTGGATGAGCAGTTCTTC CASSLTTSGGLDEQFF
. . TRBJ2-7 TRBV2 TGTGCCAGCAGTGTAATCAGAGGCTCCGAGCAGTACTTC CASSVIRGSEQYF
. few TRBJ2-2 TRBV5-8 TGTGCCAGCAGCTTGTTTGGAAGATACACCGGGGAGCTGTTTTTT CASSLFGRYTGELFF
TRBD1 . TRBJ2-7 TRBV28 TGTGCCAGCAGTTTTCCGGGACAGGCTTACGAGCAGTACTTC CASSFPGQAYEQYF
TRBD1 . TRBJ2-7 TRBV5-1 TGCGCCAGCAGCTCCTCCGGGACAGGGGTTTACGAGCAATACTTC CASSSSGTGVYEQYF
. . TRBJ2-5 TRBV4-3 TGCGCCAGCAGCCGGGCCTTCCAAGAGACCCAGTACTTC CASSRAFQETQYF
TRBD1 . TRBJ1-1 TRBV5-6 TGTGCCAGCTGGCGGGACAGGGGGCTGATGAACACTGAAGCTTTCTTT CASWRDRGLMNTEAFF
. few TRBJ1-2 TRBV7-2 TGTGCCAGCAGCTTGACGGCAGGGGCCGGCTATGGCTACACCTTC CASSLTAGAGYGYTF
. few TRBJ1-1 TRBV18 TGTGCCAGCTCACCATCAGGGTTTAGCTACACTGAAGCTTTCTTT CASSPSGFSYTEAFF
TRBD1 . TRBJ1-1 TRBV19 TGTGCCAGCCACGACAGGGAGAACACTGAAGCTTTCTTT CASHDRENTEAFF
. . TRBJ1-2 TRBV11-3 TGTGCCAGCAGCCCAGGACAGACCTATGGCTACACCTTC CASSPGQTYGYTF
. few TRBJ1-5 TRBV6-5 TGTGCCAGCAGGAACGGGGGTCAGCCCCAGCATTTT CASRNGGQPQHF
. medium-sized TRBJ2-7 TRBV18 TGTGCCAGCTCCGTCACGGGAGACTCCTACGAGCAGTACTTC CASSVTGDSYEQYF
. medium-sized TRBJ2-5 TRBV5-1 TGCGCCAGCAGCTCGGAGACAGTCCTGGAGTCCCAGTACTTC CASSSETVLESQYF